This T cell receptor beta chain was captured by sequencing in a study of beta chain features in type 1 diabetes. Whole-study context: Summed over all samples, the examined sorted cells came to 107,917,701.

Whole-study findings and limits: Unsettled here was the matter of whether HLA type influences TCRB rearrangement. The naive, central memory and Treg TCRB repertoires looked more alike in patients than they did in healthy donors. Moderate but significant shortening of TCRB CDR3s was recorded in all four CD4+ subsets from Type 1 diabetes patients.

Points on this clone: What it binds is not known.

Reverse transcribing all isolated RNA meant expressed TCRB transcripts were sequenced. Several million reads on average were seen across naive, central memory and regulatory T cell samples. Produced via immunoSEQ multiplex PCR; TCRdb's table is partial and in-frame only. The data hold under 300,000 clones, with 20% to 25% observed a single time. This TCR was recovered from a woman aged 25-40 years with type 1 diabetes. Sequenced input: naive CD4+ T cells from blood.

The CDR3 coding sequence is TGTGCCAGCAGCTTTTTCCCTGCGCGGGGCTACACCTTC. It translates to CASSFFPARGYTF. The V and J genes are TRBV7-3 and TRBJ1-2; D uncertain. Germline CDR1 and CDR2: SGHTA and FQGTGA. This CDR3 spans 13 amino acids. Trimming shortened V by 3 bases and J by 8 bases, and 13 bases separated the two germline ends.